This TCR beta chain was obtained from a study of neurological immune-mediated disorders. TCRdb processed the 5' RACE reads anew with MiXCR; each CDR3 protein has one entry. This table holds 85,000 to 100,000 distinct CDR3 sequences, around 3.3% found once. Sequenced material: PBMCs. This clonotype originated in a woman under 30 with multiple sclerosis.

This CDR3 is CASKTSGLTTYEQYF. CDR3 bases: TGTGCCAGCAAGACTAGCGGGCTTACGACTTACGAGCAGTACTTC. This chain links TRBV12-3 or TRBV12-4 with TRBJ2-7; 10 bases are shared with TRBD2. With V trimmed by 7 bases and J by 4 bases, 10 bases remained unmatched. The CDR3 is 15 residues long.